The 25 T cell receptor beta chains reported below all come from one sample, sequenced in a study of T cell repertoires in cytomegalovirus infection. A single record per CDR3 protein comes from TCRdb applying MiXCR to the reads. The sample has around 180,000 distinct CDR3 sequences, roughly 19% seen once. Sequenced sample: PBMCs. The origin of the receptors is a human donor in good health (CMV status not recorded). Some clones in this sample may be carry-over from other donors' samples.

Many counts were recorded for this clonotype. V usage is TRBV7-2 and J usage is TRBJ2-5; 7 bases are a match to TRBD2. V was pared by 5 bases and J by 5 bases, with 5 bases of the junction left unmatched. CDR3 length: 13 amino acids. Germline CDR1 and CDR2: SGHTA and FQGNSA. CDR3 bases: TGTGCCAGCAGCCCAACGCGGGAGGAGACCCAGTACTTC. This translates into CASSPTREETQYF.

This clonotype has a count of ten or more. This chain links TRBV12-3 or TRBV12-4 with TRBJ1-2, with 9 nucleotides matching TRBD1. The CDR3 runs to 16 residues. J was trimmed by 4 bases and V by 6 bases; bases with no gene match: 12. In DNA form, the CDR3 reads TGTGCCAGCAGATACCAGGACAGGGGTATGGGCTATGGCTACACCTTC. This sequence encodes CASRYQDRGMGYGYTF.

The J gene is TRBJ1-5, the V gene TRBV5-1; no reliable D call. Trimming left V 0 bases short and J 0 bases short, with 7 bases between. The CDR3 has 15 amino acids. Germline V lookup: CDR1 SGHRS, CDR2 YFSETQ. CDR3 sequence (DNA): TGCGCCAGCAGCTTGGACGGGGATAGCAATCAGCCCCAGCATTTT. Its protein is CASSLDGDSNQPQHF.

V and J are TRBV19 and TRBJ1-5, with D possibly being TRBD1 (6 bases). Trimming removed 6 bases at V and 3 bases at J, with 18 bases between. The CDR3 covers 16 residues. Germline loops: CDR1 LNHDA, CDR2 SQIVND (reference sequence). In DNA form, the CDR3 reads TGTGCCAGTAGATCACAGGGTTCAGGGGTCAATCAGCCCCAGCATTTT. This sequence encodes CASRSQGSGVNQPQHF.

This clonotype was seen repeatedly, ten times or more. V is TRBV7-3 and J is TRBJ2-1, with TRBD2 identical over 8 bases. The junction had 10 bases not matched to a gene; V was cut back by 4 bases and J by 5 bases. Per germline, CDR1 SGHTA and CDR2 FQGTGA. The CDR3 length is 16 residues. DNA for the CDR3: TGTGCCAGCAGCTCTCCGGAGGGACTAGTCAACAATGAGCAGTTCTTC. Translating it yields CASSSPEGLVNNEQFF.

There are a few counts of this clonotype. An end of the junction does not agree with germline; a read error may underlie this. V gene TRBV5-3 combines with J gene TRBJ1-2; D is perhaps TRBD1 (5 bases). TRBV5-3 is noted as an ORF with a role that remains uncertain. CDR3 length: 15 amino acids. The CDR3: CASSLAGPQNYGYTF. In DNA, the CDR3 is TGTGCCAGCAGCTTGGCAGGGCCACAGAACTATGGCTACACCTTC.

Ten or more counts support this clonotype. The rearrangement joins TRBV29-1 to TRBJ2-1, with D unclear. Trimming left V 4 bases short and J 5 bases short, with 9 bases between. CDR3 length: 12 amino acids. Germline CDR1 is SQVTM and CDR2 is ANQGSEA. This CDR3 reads CSVGSADNEQFF. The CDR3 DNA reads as TGCAGCGTTGGTTCGGCTGACAATGAGCAGTTCTTC.

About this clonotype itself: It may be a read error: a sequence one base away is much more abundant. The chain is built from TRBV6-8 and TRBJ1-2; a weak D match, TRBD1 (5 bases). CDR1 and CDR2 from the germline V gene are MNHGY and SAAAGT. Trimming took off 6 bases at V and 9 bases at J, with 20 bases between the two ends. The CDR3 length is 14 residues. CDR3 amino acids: CASRLTGGAYCYTF. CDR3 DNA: TGTGCCAGCAGACTTACGGGGGGAGCCTACTGCTACACCTTC.

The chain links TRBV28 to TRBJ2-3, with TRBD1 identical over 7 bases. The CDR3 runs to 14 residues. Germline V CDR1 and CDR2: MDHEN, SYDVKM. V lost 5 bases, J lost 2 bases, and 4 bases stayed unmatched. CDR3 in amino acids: CASSPDRVTDTQYF. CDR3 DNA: TGTGCCAGCAGTCCAGACAGGGTCACAGATACGCAGTATTTT.

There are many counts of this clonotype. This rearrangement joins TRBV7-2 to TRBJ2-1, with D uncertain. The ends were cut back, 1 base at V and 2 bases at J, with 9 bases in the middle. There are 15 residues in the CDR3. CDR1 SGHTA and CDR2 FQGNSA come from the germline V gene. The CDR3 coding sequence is TGTGCCAGCAGCTTAGAGGCACAACCCTACAATGAGCAGTTCTTC. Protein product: CASSLEAQPYNEQFF.

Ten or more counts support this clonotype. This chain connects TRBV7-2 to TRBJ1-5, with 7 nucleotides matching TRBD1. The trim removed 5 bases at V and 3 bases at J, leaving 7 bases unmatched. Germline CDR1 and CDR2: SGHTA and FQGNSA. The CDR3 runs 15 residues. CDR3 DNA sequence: TGTGCCAGCAGCCCGAAGGGGGCTGCCAATCAGCCCCAGCATTTT. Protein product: CASSPKGAANQPQHF.

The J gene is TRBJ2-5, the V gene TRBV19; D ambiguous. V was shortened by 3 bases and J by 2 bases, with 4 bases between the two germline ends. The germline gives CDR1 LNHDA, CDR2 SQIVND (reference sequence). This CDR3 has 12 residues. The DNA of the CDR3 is TGTGCCAGTAGTATCCGGCAAGAGACCCAGTACTTC. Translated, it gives CASSIRQETQYF.

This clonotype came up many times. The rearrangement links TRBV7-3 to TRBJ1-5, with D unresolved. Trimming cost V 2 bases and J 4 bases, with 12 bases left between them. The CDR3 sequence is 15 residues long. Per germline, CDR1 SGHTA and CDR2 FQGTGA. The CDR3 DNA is TGTGCCAGCAGCTTAGATGGGGATAGAAATCAGCCCCAGCATTTT. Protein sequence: CASSLDGDRNQPQHF.

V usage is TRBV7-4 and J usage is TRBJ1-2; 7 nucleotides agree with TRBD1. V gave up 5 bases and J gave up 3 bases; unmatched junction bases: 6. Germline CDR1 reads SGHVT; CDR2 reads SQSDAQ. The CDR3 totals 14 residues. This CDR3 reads CASSGVTGYYGYTF. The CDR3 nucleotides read TGTGCCAGCAGCGGAGTGACAGGGTACTATGGCTACACCTTC.

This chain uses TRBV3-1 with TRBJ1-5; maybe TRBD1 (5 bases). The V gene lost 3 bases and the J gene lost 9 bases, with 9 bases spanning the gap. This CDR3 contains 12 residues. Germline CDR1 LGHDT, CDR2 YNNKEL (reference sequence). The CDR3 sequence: CASSQGLGPQHF. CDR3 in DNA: TGTGCCAGCAGCCAGGGGCTTGGGCCCCAGCATTTT.

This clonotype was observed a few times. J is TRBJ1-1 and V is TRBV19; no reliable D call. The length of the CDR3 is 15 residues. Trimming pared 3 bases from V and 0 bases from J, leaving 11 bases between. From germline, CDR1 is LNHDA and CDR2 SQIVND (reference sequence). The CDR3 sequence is CASSIGVLMNTEAFF. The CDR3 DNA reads TGTGCCAGTAGTATCGGGGTACTCATGAACACTGAAGCTTTCTTT. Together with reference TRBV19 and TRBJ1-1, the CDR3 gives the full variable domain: DGGITQSPKYLFRKEGQNVTLSCEQNLNHDAMYWYRQDPGQGLRLIYYSQIVNDFQKGDIAEGYSVSREKKESFPLTVTSAQKNPTAFYLCASSIGVLMNTEAFFGQGTRLTVV.

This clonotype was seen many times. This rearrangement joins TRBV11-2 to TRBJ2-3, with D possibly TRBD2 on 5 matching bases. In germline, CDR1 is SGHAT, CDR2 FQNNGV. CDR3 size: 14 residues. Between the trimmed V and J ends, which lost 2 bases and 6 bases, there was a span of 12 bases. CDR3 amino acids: CASSLNPTGDTQYF. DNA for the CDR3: TGTGCCAGCAGCTTAAACCCGACGGGGGATACGCAGTATTTT.

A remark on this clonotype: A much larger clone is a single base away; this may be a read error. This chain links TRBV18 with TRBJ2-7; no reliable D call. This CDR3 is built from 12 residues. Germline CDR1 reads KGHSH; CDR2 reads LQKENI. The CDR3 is CDSSSTSYEQYF. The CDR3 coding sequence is TGTGACAGCTCGTCGACCTCCTACGAGCAGTACTTC.

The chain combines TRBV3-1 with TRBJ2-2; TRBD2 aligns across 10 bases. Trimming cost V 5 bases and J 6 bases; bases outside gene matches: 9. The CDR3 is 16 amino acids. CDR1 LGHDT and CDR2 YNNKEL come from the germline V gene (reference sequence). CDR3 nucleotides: TGTGCCAGCAGCGAAACTAGCGGGATGGACGCCGGGGAGCTGTTTTTT. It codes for CASSETSGMDAGELFF. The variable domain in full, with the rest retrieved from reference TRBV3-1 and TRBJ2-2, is DTAVSQTPKYLVTQMGNDKSIKCEQNLGHDTMYWYKQDSKKFLKIMFSYNNKELIINETVPNRFSPKSPDKAHLNLHINSLELGDSAVYFCASSETSGMDAGELFFGEGSRLTVL.

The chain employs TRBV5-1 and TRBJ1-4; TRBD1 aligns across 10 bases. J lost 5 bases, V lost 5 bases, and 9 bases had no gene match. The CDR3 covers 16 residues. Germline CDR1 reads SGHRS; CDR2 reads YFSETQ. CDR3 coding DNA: TGCGCCAGCAGAGTGATACCGGGACAGGGGAATGAAAAACTGTTTTTT. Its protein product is CASRVIPGQGNEKLFF.

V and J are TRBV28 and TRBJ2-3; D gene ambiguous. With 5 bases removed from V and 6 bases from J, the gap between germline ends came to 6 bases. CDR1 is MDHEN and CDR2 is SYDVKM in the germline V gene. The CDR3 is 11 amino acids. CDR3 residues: CASSPSDTQYF. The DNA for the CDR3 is TGTGCCAGCAGTCCCTCGGATACGCAGTATTTT. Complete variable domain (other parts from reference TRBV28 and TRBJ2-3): DVKVTQSSRYLVKRTGEKVFLECVQDMDHENMFWYRQDPGLGLRLIYFSYDVKMKEKGDIPEGYSVSREKKERFSLILESASTNQTSMYLCASSPSDTQYFGPGTRLTVL.

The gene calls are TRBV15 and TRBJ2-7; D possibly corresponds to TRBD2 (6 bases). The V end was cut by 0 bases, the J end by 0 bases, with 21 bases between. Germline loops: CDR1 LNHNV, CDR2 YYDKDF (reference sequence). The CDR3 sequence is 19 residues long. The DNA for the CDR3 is TGTGCCACCAGCAGAGATTTAAAGGAGGGCGGGACGCTCTCCTACGAGCAGTACTTC. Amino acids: CATSRDLKEGGTLSYEQYF. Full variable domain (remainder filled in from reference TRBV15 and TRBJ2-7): DAMVIQNPRYQVTQFGKPVTLSCSQTLNHNVMYWYQQKSSQAPKLLFHYYDKDFNNEADTPDNFQSRRPNTSFCFLDIRSPGLGDTAMYLCATSRDLKEGGTLSYEQYFGPGTRLTVT.

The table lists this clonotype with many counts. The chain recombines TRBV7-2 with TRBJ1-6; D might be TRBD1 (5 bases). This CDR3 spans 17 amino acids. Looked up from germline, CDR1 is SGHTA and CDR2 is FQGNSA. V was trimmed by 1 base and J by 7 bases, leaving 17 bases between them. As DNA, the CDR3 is TGTGCCAGCAGCTTAGTCGGGACGCAAAAGGCGAATTCACCCCTCCACTTT. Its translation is CASSLVGTQKANSPLHF.

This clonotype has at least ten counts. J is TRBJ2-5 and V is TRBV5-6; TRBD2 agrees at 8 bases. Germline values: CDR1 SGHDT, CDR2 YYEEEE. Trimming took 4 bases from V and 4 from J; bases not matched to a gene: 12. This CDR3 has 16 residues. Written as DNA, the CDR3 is TGTGCCAGCAGCCGTGGGACGGGAGGGCCGAGAGAGACCCAGTACTTC. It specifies CASSRGTGGPRETQYF.

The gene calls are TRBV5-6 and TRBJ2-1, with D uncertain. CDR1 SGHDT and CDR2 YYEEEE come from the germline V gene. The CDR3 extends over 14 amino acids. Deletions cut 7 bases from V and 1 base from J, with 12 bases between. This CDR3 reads CASGRRRSYNEQFF. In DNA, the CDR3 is TGTGCCAGCGGCCGGCGTCGGTCCTACAATGAGCAGTTCTTC.